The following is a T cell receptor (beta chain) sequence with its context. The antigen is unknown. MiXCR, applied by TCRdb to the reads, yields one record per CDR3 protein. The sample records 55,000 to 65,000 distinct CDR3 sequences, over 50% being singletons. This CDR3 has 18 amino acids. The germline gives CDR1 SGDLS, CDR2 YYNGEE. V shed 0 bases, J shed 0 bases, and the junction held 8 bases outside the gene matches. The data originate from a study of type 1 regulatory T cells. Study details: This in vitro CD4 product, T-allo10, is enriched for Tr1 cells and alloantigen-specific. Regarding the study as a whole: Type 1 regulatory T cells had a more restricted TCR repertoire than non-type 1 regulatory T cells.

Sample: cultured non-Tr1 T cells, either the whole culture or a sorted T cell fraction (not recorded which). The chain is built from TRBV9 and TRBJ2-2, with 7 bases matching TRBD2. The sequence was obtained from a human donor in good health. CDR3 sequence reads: CASSVGLGGSTNTGELFF. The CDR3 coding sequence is TGTGCCAGCAGCGTAGGTCTTGGCGGGAGTACGAACACCGGGGAGCTGTTTTTT. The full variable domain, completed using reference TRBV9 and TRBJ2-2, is DSGVTQTPKHLITATGQRVTLRCSPRSGDLSVYWYQQSLDQGLQFLIQYYNGEERAKGNILERFSAQQFPDLHSELNLSSLELGDSALYFCASSVGLGGSTNTGELFFGEGSRLTVL.